Below are 5 T cell receptor beta chains sequenced from a single sample in a study of blood T cell repertoires in COVID-19. Only in-frame clones appear in the TCRdb table, and some are missing; sequencing was by immunoSEQ multiplex PCR. Here the sample spans about 46,000 clones, 80% to 90% being singletons. Source material: peripheral blood. These receptors were taken from a woman at least 80 years old with COVID-19, enrolled during active disease.

V is TRBV5-1 and J is TRBJ2-1; TRBD2 is a possible D gene (6 bases). Germline V lookup: CDR1 SGHRS, CDR2 YFSETQ. The V end was cut by 3 bases, the J end by 0 bases, with 13 bases between. The CDR3 covers 16 residues. The CDR3 nucleotides read TGCGCCAGCAGCTCCCAACCGGGAGCCTCCTACAATGAGCAGTTCTTC. It encodes CASSSQPGASYNEQFF. Together with reference TRBV5-1 and TRBJ2-1, the CDR3 gives the full variable domain: KAGVTQTPRYLIKTRGQQVTLSCSPISGHRSVSWYQQTPGQGLQFLFEYFSETQRNKGNFPGRFSGRQFSNSRSEMNVSTLELGDSALYLCASSSQPGASYNEQFFGPGTRLTVL.

The rearrangement links TRBV12-3 or TRBV12-4 to TRBJ2-2, with 7 positions matching TRBD1. Trimming took 6 bases from V and 5 from J; bases not matched to a gene: 3. The CDR3 loop spans 13 amino acids. The CDR3 loop is CASSKDRTGELFF. The CDR3 region has the DNA TGTGCCAGCAGCAAGGACAGGACCGGGGAGCTGTTTTTT.

V and J are TRBV9 and TRBJ2-1; the match to TRBD2 covers 10 bases. Germline CDR1 SGDLS, CDR2 YYNGEE. The trim removed 4 bases at V and 7 bases at J, leaving 11 bases unmatched. The CDR3 is 16 residues long. DNA for the CDR3: TGTGCCAGCAGCCAGAGCCCTAGCGGGAGTCGGAATGAGCAGTTCTTC. Protein: CASSQSPSGSRNEQFF.

This rearrangement joins TRBV3-1 (or the pseudogene TRBV3-2) to TRBJ2-1, with 8 bases aligning to TRBD1. Trimming removed 10 bases from V and 7 bases from J; junction bases left unmatched: 12. In germline, CDR1 is LGHDT, CDR2 YNNKEL (reference sequence). The CDR3 has 14 residues. The CDR3 here is CATSRQGKINEQFF. The CDR3 coding sequence is TGTGCCACCTCTCGACAGGGGAAAATAAATGAGCAGTTCTTC.

The genes are TRBV5-1 and TRBJ1-1; possible D gene TRBD1, 5 bases. The V end was cut by 1 base, the J end by 6 bases, with 16 bases between. Germline V gives CDR1 SGHRS, CDR2 YFSETQ. The CDR3 has 15 amino acids. CDR3 nucleotides: TGCGCCAGCAGCTTGTCCGTTCAGGGTGCGGCTGAAGCTTTCTTT. It encodes CASSLSVQGAAEAFF.